This T cell receptor (beta chain) was sequenced for a study of OX40 agonist ivuxolimab in advanced cancers. As for the study more broadly: Ivuxolimab, which targeted the costimulatory receptor OX40 (CD134), was an agonistic, fully human IgG2 monoclonal antibody. Intravenous ivuxolimab was administered to patients every 2 weeks at six dose levels: 0.01, 0.1, 0.3, 1.5, 3 and 10 mg/kg. Among the approximately 54 dose-escalation patients, about 19 had hepatocellular carcinoma, approximately 15 melanoma, 9 renal cell carcinoma and 9 head and neck cancer. A male proportion of about 79% and a mean age of roughly 58 years, ranging from roughly 23 to 80, were recorded for the dose-escalation cohort. Prior anti-PD-1, anti-PD-L1 or anti-CTLA-4 therapy was permitted, and roughly two fifths of dose-escalation patients had received checkpoint inhibitors. Partial responses were achieved by three dose-escalation patients, of whom one had hepatocellular carcinoma and two had cutaneous melanoma. Peripheral TCRbeta sequencing was intended to test whether TCR sequence diversity was altered and clonal T-cell expansion was caused by ivuxolimab. The paper reports the monotherapy dose-escalation portion (N of about 54 patients) of the phase I ivuxolimab trial.

Notes on this clone: What antigen it recognizes has not been identified. Base qualities are not provided; no much larger clone lies one nucleotide away.

For sequencing of the TCRbeta CDR3 region, genomic DNA was extracted from the sorted cells. The immunoSEQ Assay was used to sequence the TCRbeta CDR3 regions. Imported from immuneACCESS, the table was reduced by TCRdb to in-frame sequences with V and J called. These copies leave out some clones; in studies compared against another copy, an unresolved V gene accounts for under half, and the cause of the remainder is not known. The sample data list just over 90,000 clones, and approximately 94% of these were observed just once. About 2.6% of the sample is held by the ten biggest clonotypes. The junction shows trimming of 3 bases on V and 7 bases on J, plus 7 bases between the germline ends. The CDR3 measures 13 amino acids from cysteine to phenylalanine. Only the CDR3 portion is preserved as DNA: 39 bases, with reading frame beginning at the first base. Sequences SGHVS (CDR1) and FNYEAQ (CDR2) are obtained from the germline V gene.

Patients with autoimmune disease history or receiving systemic immunosuppression were excluded from the trial. Peripheral blood for TCR sequencing was drawn from every dose cohort at baseline, at cycle 4 day 1 and at cycle 7 day 1. The samples were taken from a phase I, first-in-human, multicenter, open-label dose-escalation trial of ivuxolimab. Adults with locally advanced or metastatic head and neck squamous cell, hepatocellular, melanoma or renal cell carcinoma were enrolled in the trial. Before TCR sequencing, CD4+ T cells and CD8+ T cells from peripheral blood were sorted into separate populations. On the study overall, not on this receptor specifically: After ivuxolimab, CD8+ T cells had more expanded clones than CD4+ T cells on average. Low levels of normalized T-cell clonal expansion were also seen in some nonresponding patients. At doses of 0.1 to 3.0 mg/kg, clonal expansion of both CD4+ and CD8+ blood T cells was observed from baseline to week 6. In the 0.1-3.0 mg/kg groups, partial responders were among the patients with the lowest normalized peripheral clonal expansion, particularly in CD8+ T cells. The antigen specificity of the clonally expanded peripheral T cells was not determined.

This clonotype was obtained from an adult with an advanced solid tumor such as melanoma, head and neck, liver or kidney cancer. The sample here was CD4+ or CD8+ T cells sorted from blood, taken in a trial of the OX40 agonist ivuxolimab. The V and J segments used are TRBV7-6 and TRBJ1-6, with a tentative D gene TRBD1 over 5 matching bases. The CDR3 protein: CASSLGLNSPLHF. In nucleotide form, the sequence is TGTGCCAGCAGCTTGGGACTCAATTCACCCCTCCACTTT. With the rest looked up from the reference TRBV7-6 and TRBJ1-6 genes rather than sequenced, the full variable domain is GAGVSQSPRYKVTKRGQDVALRCDPISGHVSLYWYRQALGQGPEFLTYFNYEAQQDKSGLPNDRFSAERPEGSISTLTIQRTEQRDSAMYRCASSLGLNSPLHFGNGTRLTVT.